The following is a T cell receptor beta chain sequence with its context. The CDR3 is made up of 17 amino acids. Germline loops: CDR1 SGHRS, CDR2 YFSETQ. The ends were cut back, 4 bases at V and 6 bases at J, with 22 bases in the middle. This sample was taken from a study of shared clonotypes between healthy human individuals. Generated by immunoSEQ multiplex PCR, the TCRdb table keeps only in-frame clones and is missing some. The sample has about 600,000 clones, approximately 97% seen once. The sample was naive CD4+ T cells sorted from blood. Described subset: CD45RA+ positively selected. The genes are TRBV5-1 and TRBJ2-2; unclear D gene. The TCR originated in a woman aged 25 to 39 in good health. In nucleotides, the CDR3 is TGCGCCAGCAGCGAAATTCCGGTTGGGTCAGAGGCCGGGGAGCTGTTTTTT. This codes for CASSEIPVGSEAGELFF.